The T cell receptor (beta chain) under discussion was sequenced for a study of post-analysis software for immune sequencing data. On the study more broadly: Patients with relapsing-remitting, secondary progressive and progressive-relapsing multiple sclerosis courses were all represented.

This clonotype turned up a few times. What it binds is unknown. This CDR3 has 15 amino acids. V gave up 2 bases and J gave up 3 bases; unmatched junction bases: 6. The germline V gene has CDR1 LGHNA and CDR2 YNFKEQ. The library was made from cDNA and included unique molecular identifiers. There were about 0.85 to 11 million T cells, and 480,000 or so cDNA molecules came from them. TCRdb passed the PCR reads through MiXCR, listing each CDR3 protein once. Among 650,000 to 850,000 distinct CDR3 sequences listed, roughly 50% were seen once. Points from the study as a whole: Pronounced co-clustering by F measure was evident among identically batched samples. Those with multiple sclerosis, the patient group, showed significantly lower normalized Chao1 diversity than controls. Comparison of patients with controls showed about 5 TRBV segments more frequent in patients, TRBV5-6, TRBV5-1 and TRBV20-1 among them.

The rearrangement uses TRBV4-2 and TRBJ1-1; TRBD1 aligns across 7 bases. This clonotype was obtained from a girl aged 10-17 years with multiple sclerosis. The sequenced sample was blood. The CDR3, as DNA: TGTGCCAGCAGCCAACCCGCAACAGGGGACACTGAAGCTTTCTTT. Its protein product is CASSQPATGDTEAFF.